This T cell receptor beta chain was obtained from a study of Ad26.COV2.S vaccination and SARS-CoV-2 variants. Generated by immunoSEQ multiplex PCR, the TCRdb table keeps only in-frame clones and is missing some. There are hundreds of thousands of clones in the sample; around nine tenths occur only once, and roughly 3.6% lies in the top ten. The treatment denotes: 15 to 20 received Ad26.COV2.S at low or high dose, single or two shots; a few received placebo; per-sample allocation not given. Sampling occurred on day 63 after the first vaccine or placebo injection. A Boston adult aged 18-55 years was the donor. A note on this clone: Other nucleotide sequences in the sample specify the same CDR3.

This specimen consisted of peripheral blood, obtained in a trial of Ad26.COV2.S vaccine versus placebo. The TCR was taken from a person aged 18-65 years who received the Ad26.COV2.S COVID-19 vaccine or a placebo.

CDR3 loop: CASSYSGNSPLHF. DNA of the CDR3: TGTGCCAGCAGTTACTCGGGGAATTCACCCCTCCACTTT. The rearrangement links TRBV6-6 to TRBJ1-6; D call uncertain. This CDR3 has 13 amino acids. Trimming removed 0 bases from V and 7 bases from J, with 4 bases in between. Germline V gives CDR1 MNHNY, CDR2 SVGAGI (reference sequence).